What follows describes a single TCR beta chain. Its specificity is not known. Method: immunoSEQ multiplex PCR; TCRdb's copy keeps in-frame clones and lacks some. Of roughly 120,000 clones in the sample, about 90% are singletons; the top ten hold about 5.2%. The entry originates in a study of T cell responses to AZD1222 COVID-19 vaccine. Findings and limits, study-wide: The donor group comprised mostly white British people and more females; the analysis possibly underestimated clonal diversity.

V was clipped by 5 bases and J by 2 bases, with 6 bases between them. From germline, CDR1 is ENHRY and CDR2 SYGVKD. The CDR3 has 12 amino acids. J is TRBJ2-5 and V is TRBV10-3; D is unclear. The TCR originated in an adult in good health. The sample in question was peripheral blood, obtained on day 0 of AZD1222 vaccination. Written as DNA, the CDR3 is TGTGCCATCAGTTTGAATCAAGAGACCCAGTACTTC. Protein product: CAISLNQETQYF.